One sample yielded the 3 T cell receptor beta chains listed below, sequenced in a study of blood T cell repertoires in COVID-19. Assay: immunoSEQ multiplex PCR; the TCRdb copy retains only in-frame clones and omits some. The sample has more than 300,000 clones, 86% seen once. The sequencing sample was made of peripheral blood. The receptor source for this set is a woman aged 45-59 years with acute or convalescent COVID-19.

This clone has more than one count but fewer than ten. The genes are TRBV28 and TRBJ1-1, with TRBD1 matching 8 bases. The J segment lost 4 bases and the V segment lost 3 bases, leaving 4 bases of the junction unmatched. CDR1 is MDHEN, CDR2 SYDVKM, per germline. This CDR3 is built from 14 residues. CDR3 DNA: TGTGCCAGCAGTTTGGCGGACAGGGTCACTGAAGCTTTCTTT. Encoded protein: CASSLADRVTEAFF.

This chain joins TRBV6-1 and TRBJ2-7, with 10 bases that match TRBD2. The CDR3 contains 15 residues. J gave up 0 bases and V 3 bases, and 2 bases lay outside the gene matches. The germline gives CDR1 MNHNS, CDR2 SASEGT. The CDR3 DNA reads TGTGCCAGCAGTGAGCGGACTAGCGGCTCCTACGAGCAGTACTTC. The encoded protein is CASSERTSGSYEQYF.

The chain employs TRBV6-7 and TRBJ2-7, with TRBD1 matching over 7 bases. TRBV6-7 is marked as an open reading frame, function uncertain. This CDR3 is 14 amino acids long. The V and J ends lost 6 bases and 2 bases, in that order; junction bases with no gene match: 7. This CDR3 is CASSHRDSAYEQYF. In DNA, the CDR3 is TGTGCCAGCAGCCACCGGGACAGCGCCTACGAGCAGTACTTC.